This TCR beta chain is from a study of response to subunit inactivated influenza vaccine. CDR1 and CDR2 from the germline V gene are MDHEN and SYDVKM. V dropped 6 bases and J dropped 2 bases, with 8 bases sitting between them. The CDR3 is made up of 12 amino acids. One entry per CDR3 protein, called by TCRdb with MiXCR from the RT-PCR reads. The table shows about 700,000 distinct CDR3 sequences, with around 15% occurring only once. This TCR was recovered from a man between 45 and 60 years old who received an inactivated influenza vaccine. The chain is built from TRBV28 and TRBJ2-7; D is unresolved. The sequences come from PBMCs from blood, collected about 14 days before vaccination. The CDR3 protein is CASREGAYEQYF. CDR3 DNA sequence: TGTGCCAGCAGGGAAGGCGCCTACGAGCAGTACTTC.